This T cell receptor (beta chain) originates from a study of blood T cell repertoires in COVID-19. Study in general: The analysed material was cDNA or gDNA that came from T cells, B-cell-depleted T cells, or PBMCs.

Germline assignment: CDR1 SEHNR and CDR2 FQNEAQ (reference sequence). With 4 bases clipped from V and 0 bases from J, the junction kept 11 bases outside the gene matches. CDR3 length equals 19 residues. Participant age was roughly 18 to 90 years, and participants resided in roughly 25 US areas. Self-reported history from a screening survey and questionnaire set each donor's cohort. Original processing notes: Estimation of nucleated cell counts was performed using reference gene primer amplification. The table came from immunoSEQ multiplex PCR; TCRdb's copy has only in-frame clones and leaves some out. That table furnishes V, J and clone size, whereas the DNA furnished D and trimming. The sample shows 140,000 to 150,000 clones, 85% to 90% of them seen only once.

Material for sequencing was PBMCs or T cells enriched from blood (not recorded which). The sequence was obtained from a woman in her 30s with acute COVID-19. This chain joins TRBV7-9 and TRBJ2-6; 8 bases match TRBD2. The CDR3 spells CASSYGLAILPSGANVLTF. DNA of the CDR3: TGTGCCAGCAGCTACGGACTAGCTATATTACCCTCTGGGGCCAACGTCCTGACTTTC.